The TCR beta chain under discussion was sequenced for a study of monozygotic twins with inflammatory bowel disease. The CDR3 totals 17 residues. Germline V gene lookup returns CDR1 SGHRS and CDR2 YFSETQ. Comments on this clonotype: Antigen specificity is unknown.

Researchers used template switching to add UMIs featuring a 6-nucleotide sample barcode. After re-calling the 5' RACE reads, TCRdb lists one entry per CDR3 protein, DNA absent. This sample's table has about 160,000 distinct CDR3 sequences. Blood, about 2.6 ml, was drawn per donor. Study-wide results and limits: The study supported no single strong signal or clonotype linked to IBD.

The sequence came from a human donor with ulcerative colitis or Crohn's disease, or a healthy co-twin of an affected twin (not recorded which). The rearrangement uses TRBV5-1 and TRBJ2-1. The sample was blood. CDR3 protein: CASSLRLDGTEYNEQFF.